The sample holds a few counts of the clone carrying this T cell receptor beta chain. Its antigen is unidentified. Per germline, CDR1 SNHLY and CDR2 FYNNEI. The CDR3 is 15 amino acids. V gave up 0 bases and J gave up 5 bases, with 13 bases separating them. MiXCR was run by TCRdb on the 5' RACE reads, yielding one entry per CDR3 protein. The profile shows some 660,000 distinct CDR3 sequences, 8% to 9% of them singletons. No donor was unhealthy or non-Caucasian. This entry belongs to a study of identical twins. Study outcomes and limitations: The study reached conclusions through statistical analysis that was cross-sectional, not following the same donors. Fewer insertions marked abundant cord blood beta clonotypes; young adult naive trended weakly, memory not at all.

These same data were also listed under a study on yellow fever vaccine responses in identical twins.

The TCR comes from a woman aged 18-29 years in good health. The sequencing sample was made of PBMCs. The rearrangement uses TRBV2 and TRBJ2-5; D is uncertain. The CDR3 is CASSEALRAAETQYF. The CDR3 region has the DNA TGTGCCAGCAGTGAAGCGCTACGGGCAGCGGAGACCCAGTACTTC.